The 27 T cell receptor beta chains below were found in one sample sequenced in a study of spatial heterogeneity in lung cancer. MiXCR, applied by TCRdb to the 5' RACE reads, yields one record per CDR3 protein. The repertoire holds 40,000 to 45,000 distinct CDR3 sequences, with 6.5% to 8.5% as singletons. As for time point: sample taken at primary tumor resection. The authors sequenced whole RNA from tumor, nontumor lung or frozen PBMC without sorting. The material was PBMCs, obtained at surgery. The receptors derive from a female donor with early-stage non-small cell lung cancer.

V and J are TRBV4-3 and TRBJ2-7; 8 bases are a match to TRBD2. The CDR3 is made up of 17 amino acids. Germline CDR1 and CDR2: LGHNA and YSLEER. Germline trimming cut 2 bases from V and 4 bases from J; bases unmatched to any gene: 13. The CDR3 loop is CASSQSTRGGQGYEQYF. The CDR3 DNA reads as TGCGCCAGCAGCCAAAGCACTCGCGGGGGGCAGGGGTACGAGCAGTACTTC.

This clonotype was seen repeatedly, ten times or more. The rearrangement joins TRBV4-3 to TRBJ2-3; no clear D. V lost 1 base and J lost 0, with 5 bases in between. The CDR3 is 14 amino acids. Germline V lookup: CDR1 LGHNA, CDR2 YSLEER. CDR3 nucleotide sequence: TGCGCCAGCAGCCAAGGATTTAGCACAGATACGCAGTATTTT. It codes for CASSQGFSTDTQYF.

This clonotype was detected ten times or more. The V call is TRBV28, the J call TRBJ2-7; no reliable D call. Trimming shortened V by 5 bases and J by 4 bases, and 15 bases separated the two germline ends. CDR3 size: 14 residues. Per germline, CDR1 MDHEN and CDR2 SYDVKM. The CDR3 sequence: CASSPPRNSYEQYF. Written as DNA, the CDR3 is TGTGCCAGCAGTCCTCCAAGGAATTCTTACGAGCAGTACTTC.

This clonotype has a handful of counts. This chain joins TRBV20-1 and TRBJ2-3, with TRBD1 matching over 8 bases. CDR1 is DFQATT and CDR2 is SNEGSKA in the germline V gene (reference sequence). The CDR3 covers 14 residues. The junction had 7 bases not matched to a gene; V was cut back by 4 bases and J by 4 bases. The DNA for the CDR3 is TGCAGTGCTACGTGGACAGGGACGGCAGATACGCAGTATTTT. Protein product: CSATWTGTADTQYF.

This clonotype appeared a few times. The rearrangement joins TRBV6-2 or TRBV6-3 to TRBJ1-5, with D unclear. V dropped 6 bases and J dropped 8 bases, with 17 bases sitting between them. Germline lookup yields CDR1 MNHEY and CDR2 SVGEGT. The CDR3 is made up of 14 amino acids. The CDR3 loop is CASRSPLSLEPQHF. CDR3 in DNA: TGTGCCAGCAGAAGCCCGTTATCATTAGAGCCCCAGCATTTT.

V and J are TRBV6-5 and TRBJ2-5; D might be TRBD2 (5 bases). The CDR3 is 14 amino acids. CDR1 is MNHEY, CDR2 SVGAGI, per germline. Trimming took 2 bases from V and 5 from J, leaving 12 bases between them. In DNA form, the CDR3 reads TGTGCCAGCAGTTACCAAGCTAGCTGGGAGACCCAGTACTTC. This encodes CASSYQASWETQYF.

This clonotype was found many times. The genes are TRBV27 and TRBJ2-7; 11 bases line up with TRBD1. Germline trimming cut 5 bases from V and 4 bases from J; bases unmatched to any gene: 7. The germline CDR1 and CDR2 sequences are MNHEY and SMNVEV (reference sequence). The CDR3 is 15 amino acids. The CDR3 reads CASSMGDRGSYEQYF. The CDR3 bases are TGTGCCAGCAGTATGGGGGACAGGGGGAGTTACGAGCAGTACTTC.

Turning to this clonotype: Possible read error: a much larger clone is one base away. The rearrangement uses TRBV7-9 and TRBJ1-1; D not certain. The CDR3 spans 14 residues. Germline lookup yields CDR1 SEHNR and CDR2 FQNEAQ (reference sequence). Trimming cost V 3 bases and J 1 base, with 9 bases left between them. DNA of the CDR3: TGTGCCAGCAGCTTGATGACATGGAACACTGAAGCTTTCTTT. Translated, it gives CASSLMTWNTEAFF.

This clonotype was recorded at least ten times. The chain links TRBV6-1 to TRBJ1-3, with D unresolved. Trimming took off 6 bases at V and 0 bases at J, with 9 bases between the two ends. The CDR3 is 14 residues long. The germline V gene has CDR1 MNHNS and CDR2 SASEGT. The CDR3 protein is CASRKESSGNTIYF. DNA for the CDR3: TGTGCCAGCAGGAAGGAGAGCTCTGGAAACACCATATATTTT.

At least ten counts were recorded for this clonotype. The V gene is TRBV29-1, the J gene TRBJ1-4; D is uncertain. This CDR3 has 13 residues. V was shortened by 4 bases and J by 7 bases, with 13 bases between the two germline ends. CDR1 is SQVTM, CDR2 ANQGSEA, per germline. The CDR3 nucleotides read TGCAGCGTTGCGGTGCCCCAAGTTGAAAAACTGTTTTTT. It translates to CSVAVPQVEKLFF.

This clonotype was seen repeatedly, ten times or more. The chain recombines TRBV12-3 or TRBV12-4 with TRBJ2-3; TRBD1 agrees at 12 bases. CDR3 length: 15 amino acids. The V gene end was trimmed by 5 bases and the J gene end by 4 bases; junction bases not matched to a gene: 4. The DNA for the CDR3 is TGTGCCAGCAGTCCGGGACAGGGGGCGTCAGATACGCAGTATTTT. Translating it yields CASSPGQGASDTQYF.

The rearrangement joins TRBV3-1 to TRBJ2-3, with 7 bases fitting TRBD2. Germline values: CDR1 LGHDT, CDR2 YNNKEL (reference sequence). The CDR3 length is 15 residues. With 5 bases clipped from V and 2 bases from J, the junction kept 7 bases outside the gene matches. CDR3 nucleotides: TGTGCCAGCAGCTATCAGCGGGGATACACAGATACGCAGTATTTT. Translation: CASSYQRGYTDTQYF.

This clonotype was seen many times. V gene TRBV5-5 combines with J gene TRBJ1-4, with D unclear. CDR1 is SGHKS and CDR2 is YYEKEE in the germline V gene (reference sequence). This CDR3 spans 14 amino acids. The V and J ends lost 3 bases and 0 bases respectively, with 6 bases between them. CDR3: CASSYSATNEKLFF. CDR3 nucleotides: TGTGCCAGCAGCTACAGTGCAACTAATGAAAAACTGTTTTTT. Full variable domain (outside the CDR3, taken from reference TRBV5-5 and TRBJ1-4): DAGVTQSPTHLIKTRGQQVTLRCSPISGHKSVSWYQQVLGQGPQFIFQYYEKEERGRGNFPDRFSARQFPNYSSELNVNALLLGDSALYLCASSYSATNEKLFFGSGTQLSVL.

This clonotype was observed many times. This chain links TRBV12-3 or TRBV12-4 with TRBJ2-2, with D possibly TRBD1 on 6 matching bases. The CDR3 spans 15 residues. V was pared by 7 bases and J by 4 bases, with 16 bases between. DNA for the CDR3: TGTGCCAGCATAGGACAGTTCCCGGTCACCGGGGAGCTGTTTTTT. Residues: CASIGQFPVTGELFF.

The table lists this clonotype with many counts. The rearrangement joins TRBV6-5 to TRBJ2-1; TRBD2 matches at 10 bases. V shed 4 bases and J 0 bases; nucleotides not matched to a gene: 15. CDR3 size: 20 residues. Germline V gives CDR1 MNHEY, CDR2 SVGAGI. The CDR3 loop is CASSSPWGSGGTYSYNEQFF. Written as DNA, the CDR3 is TGTGCCAGCAGTTCCCCGTGGGGTAGCGGGGGGACCTACTCCTACAATGAGCAGTTCTTC.

V and J are TRBV6-5 and TRBJ1-5, with 11 bases aligning to TRBD1. This CDR3 contains 15 residues. V trimming: 6 bases; J trimming: 4 bases; junction bases outside the gene matches: 5. Germline loops: CDR1 MNHEY, CDR2 SVGAGI. CDR3 bases: TGTGCCAGCAGCAGGGACAGGGGGGAAAATCAGCCCCAGCATTTT. Its protein product is CASSRDRGENQPQHF.

This clonotype was detected ten times or more. The rearrangement joins TRBV30 to TRBJ1-1; 9 nucleotides line up with TRBD1. V dropped 2 bases and J dropped 4; count of bases not matched to a gene: 5. In germline, CDR1 is GTSNPN, CDR2 SVGIG (reference sequence). CDR3 length: 14 residues. This CDR3 reads CAWSLRQGVTEAFF. As DNA, the CDR3 is TGTGCCTGGAGTCTACGACAGGGGGTCACTGAAGCTTTCTTT.

The V gene is TRBV28, the J gene TRBJ2-4; 8 nucleotides agree with TRBD2. The CDR3 runs to 16 residues. The V and J ends lost 5 bases and 1 base, in that order; junction bases with no gene match: 7. In germline, CDR1 is MDHEN, CDR2 SYDVKM. The CDR3: CASSQGLERAKNIQYF. In DNA, the CDR3 is TGTGCCAGCAGTCAGGGACTAGAGAGGGCCAAAAACATTCAGTACTTC. Drawing the rest from reference TRBV28 and TRBJ2-4, the complete variable domain is DVKVTQSSRYLVKRTGEKVFLECVQDMDHENMFWYRQDPGLGLRLIYFSYDVKMKEKGDIPEGYSVSREKKERFSLILESASTNQTSMYLCASSQGLERAKNIQYFGAGTRLSVL.

At least ten counts were recorded for this clonotype. The genes are TRBV21-1 and TRBJ2-5; the table's D gene call, TRBD2, was not cross checked with the DNA. TRBV21-1 is given as a pseudogene. The CDR3 is 17 residues long. The CDR3 coding sequence is TGTGCCAGCAGCAAATCGAGGCTAGCGGGACCACAAGAGACCCAGTACTTC. Translating gives CASSKSRLAGPQETQYF.

This clonotype was observed many times. The CDR3 DNA sequence: TGCGCCAGCAGCTTGGTGGCCTATGGGGGAACTAATGAAAAACTGTTTTTT. Encoded protein: CASSLVAYGGTNEKLFF. The chain couples TRBV5-1 to TRBJ1-4, with D perhaps matching TRBD1 (5 bases). The CDR3 totals 17 residues. CDR1 is SGHRS, CDR2 YFSETQ, per germline. V lost 0 bases and J lost 1, with 13 bases in between.

This clonotype was seen at least ten times. The chain uses TRBV28 and TRBJ2-7, with 9 bases identical to TRBD1. Looked up from germline, CDR1 is MDHEN and CDR2 is SYDVKM. The V segment lost 7 bases and the J segment 3 bases; nucleotides outside the gene matches: 7. CDR3 size: 14 residues. CDR3 nucleotide sequence: TGTGCCAGCACCACCGGGACAGGGAGCTACGAGCAGTACTTC. Translated, it gives CASTTGTGSYEQYF.

This clonotype was observed a handful of times. The V and J genes are TRBV5-5 and TRBJ2-2; D is unclear. Trimming left V 3 bases short and J 6 bases short, with 9 bases between. This CDR3 comprises 13 residues. Per germline, CDR1 SGHKS and CDR2 YYEKEE (reference sequence). CDR3 nucleotides: TGTGCCAGCAGCTCTGACATGTCCGGGGAGCTGTTTTTT. The encoded protein is CASSSDMSGELFF.

This clonotype was seen repeatedly, ten times or more. V usage is TRBV5-1 and J usage is TRBJ2-7, with 9 bases fitting TRBD1. Unmatched junction bases numbered 5, after V lost 5 bases and J lost 5 bases. Germline V gene sequence: CDR1 SGHRS, CDR2 YFSETQ. CDR3 size: 13 residues. The CDR3 nucleotides are TGCGCCAGCAGATATGGACAGGGGAACGAGCAGTACTTC. This translates into CASRYGQGNEQYF.

This clonotype was detected many times. V is TRBV7-2 and J is TRBJ1-2; 7 positions match TRBD1. The V segment lost 1 base and the J segment 1 base; nucleotides outside the gene matches: 3. The length of the CDR3 is 15 residues. Germline CDR1 and CDR2: SGHTA and FQGNSA. CDR3 loop: CASSLGNRGNYGYTF. Written as DNA, the CDR3 is TGTGCCAGCAGCTTAGGAAACAGGGGTAACTATGGCTACACCTTC.

The sample holds many counts of this clonotype. The V call is TRBV6-5, the J call TRBJ1-2; TRBD1 matches at 8 bases. Germline assignment: CDR1 MNHEY and CDR2 SVGAGI. The CDR3 sequence is 13 residues long. Germline trimming cut 7 bases from V and 5 bases from J; bases unmatched to any gene: 6. For the CDR3, the DNA is TGTGCCAGCACTGAGGACAGGGATTATGGCTACACCTTC. Encoded protein: CASTEDRDYGYTF.

This clonotype showed up many times. This sequence joins TRBV29-1 and TRBJ1-2; a possible D gene is TRBD1 (6 bases). Germline CDR1 SQVTM, CDR2 ANQGSEA. The CDR3 contains 12 residues. The V end was cut by 6 bases, the J end by 4 bases, with 12 bases between. In DNA form, the CDR3 reads TGCAGCGTGACAGGACAGTTCTATGGCTACACCTTC. Residues: CSVTGQFYGYTF.

Many counts were recorded for this clonotype. V and J are TRBV9 and TRBJ1-6; D is possibly TRBD1 (5 bases). There are 16 residues in the CDR3. Trimming took 3 bases from V and 9 from J, leaving 19 bases between them. CDR1 is SGDLS and CDR2 is YYNGEE in the germline V gene. The CDR3 spells CASSATGFSLLSPLHF. The CDR3 DNA follows: TGTGCCAGCAGCGCCACAGGTTTCTCTCTGCTTTCACCCCTCCACTTT.